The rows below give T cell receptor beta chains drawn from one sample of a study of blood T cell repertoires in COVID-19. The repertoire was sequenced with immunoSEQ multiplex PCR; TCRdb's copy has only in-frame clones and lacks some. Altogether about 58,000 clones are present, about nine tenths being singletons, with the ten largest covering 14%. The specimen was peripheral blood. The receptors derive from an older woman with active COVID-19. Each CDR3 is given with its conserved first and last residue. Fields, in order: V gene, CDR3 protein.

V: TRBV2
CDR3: CASSLDRGSSPLHF

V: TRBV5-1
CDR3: CASSLAFGGQGGYTF

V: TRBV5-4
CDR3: CASSRDSQETQYF

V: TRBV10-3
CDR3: CAISDGTGSSGNTIYF

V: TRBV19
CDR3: CASKKGILETQYF

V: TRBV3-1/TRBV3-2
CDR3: CASSSTGAMNTEAFF

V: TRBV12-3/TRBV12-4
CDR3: CASRGSYGYTF

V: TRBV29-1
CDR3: CSVATGFNSPLHF

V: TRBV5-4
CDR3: CASSQMGGDLGYTF

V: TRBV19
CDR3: CASSIVRGEPQHF

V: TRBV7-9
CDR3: CASSLTGGEGTDTQYF

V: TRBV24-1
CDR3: CAGRRGLAGTDTQYF

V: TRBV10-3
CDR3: CAISEGQGNTEAFF

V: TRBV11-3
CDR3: CASSLSAGTGQNTEAFF

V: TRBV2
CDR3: CASSLAGGLPDTQYF

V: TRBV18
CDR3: CASSQQGGTEAFF

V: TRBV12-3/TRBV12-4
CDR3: CASNQGFNYEQYF

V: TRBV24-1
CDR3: CATSDSGLKRYEQYF

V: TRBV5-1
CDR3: CASSLVQDYGYTF

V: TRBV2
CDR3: CASTQRGGADTQYF

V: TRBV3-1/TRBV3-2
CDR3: CASSQETRNPYEQYF

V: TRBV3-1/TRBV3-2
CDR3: CASSQASGAPYEQYF

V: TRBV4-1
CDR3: CASSQERQGGRTEAFF

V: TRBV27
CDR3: CASSFTANYGYTF

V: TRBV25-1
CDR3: CASSGAASLDTQYF

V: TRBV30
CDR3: CAWSGGGGETQYF

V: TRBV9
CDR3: CASSVAAQGHGYTF